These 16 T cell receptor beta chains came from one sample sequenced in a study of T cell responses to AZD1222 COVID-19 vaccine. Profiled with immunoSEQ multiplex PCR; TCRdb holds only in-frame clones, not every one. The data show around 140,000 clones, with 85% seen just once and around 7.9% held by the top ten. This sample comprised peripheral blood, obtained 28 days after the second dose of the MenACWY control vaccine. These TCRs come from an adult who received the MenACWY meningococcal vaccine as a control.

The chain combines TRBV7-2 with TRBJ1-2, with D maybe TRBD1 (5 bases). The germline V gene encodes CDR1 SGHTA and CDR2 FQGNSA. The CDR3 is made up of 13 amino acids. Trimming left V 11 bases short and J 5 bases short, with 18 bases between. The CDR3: CAGEIDSLYGYTF. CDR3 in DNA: TGTGCCGGAGAAATCGACAGTCTTTATGGCTACACCTTC.

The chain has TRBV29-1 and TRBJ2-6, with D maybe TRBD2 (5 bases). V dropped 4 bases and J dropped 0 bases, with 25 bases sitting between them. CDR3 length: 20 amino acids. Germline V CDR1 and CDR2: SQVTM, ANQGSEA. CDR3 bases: TGCAGCGTTGTTTTGAGGGCCCAAGGACTCCCCTCCTCTGGGGCCAACGTCCTGACTTTC. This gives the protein CSVVLRAQGLPSSGANVLTF.

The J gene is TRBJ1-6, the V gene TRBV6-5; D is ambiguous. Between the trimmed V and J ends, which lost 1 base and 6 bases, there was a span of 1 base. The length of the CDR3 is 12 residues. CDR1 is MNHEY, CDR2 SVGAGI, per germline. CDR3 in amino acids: CASSYFNSPLHF. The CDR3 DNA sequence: TGTGCCAGCAGTTACTTTAATTCACCCCTCCACTTT.

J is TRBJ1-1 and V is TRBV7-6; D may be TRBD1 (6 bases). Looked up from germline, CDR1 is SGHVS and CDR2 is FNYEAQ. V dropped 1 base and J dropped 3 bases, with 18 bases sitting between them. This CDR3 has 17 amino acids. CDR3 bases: TGTGCCAGCAGCTTAGTGATAGGGGGGGGTTTGGACACTGAAGCTTTCTTT. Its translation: CASSLVIGGGLDTEAFF.

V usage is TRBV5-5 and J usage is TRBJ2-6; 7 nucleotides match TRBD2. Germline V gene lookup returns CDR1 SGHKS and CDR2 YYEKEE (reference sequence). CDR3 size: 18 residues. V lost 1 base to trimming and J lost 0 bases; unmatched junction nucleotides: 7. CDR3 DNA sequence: TGTGCCAGCAGCTTGAGAGGGGACTACCCCTCTGGGGCCAACGTCCTGACTTTC. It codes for CASSLRGDYPSGANVLTF.

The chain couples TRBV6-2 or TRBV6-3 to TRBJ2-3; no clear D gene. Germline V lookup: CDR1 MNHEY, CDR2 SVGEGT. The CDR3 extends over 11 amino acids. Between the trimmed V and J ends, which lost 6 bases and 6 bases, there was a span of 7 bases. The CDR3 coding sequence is TGTGCCAGCAGCTTGACGGATACGCAGTATTTT. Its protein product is CASSLTDTQYF.

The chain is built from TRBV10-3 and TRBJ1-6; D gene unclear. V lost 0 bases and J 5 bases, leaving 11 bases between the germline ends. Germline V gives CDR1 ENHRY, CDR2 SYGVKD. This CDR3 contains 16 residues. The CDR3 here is CAISESQIKDNSPLHF. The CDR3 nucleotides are TGTGCCATCAGTGAGTCCCAGATCAAAGATAATTCACCCCTCCACTTT.

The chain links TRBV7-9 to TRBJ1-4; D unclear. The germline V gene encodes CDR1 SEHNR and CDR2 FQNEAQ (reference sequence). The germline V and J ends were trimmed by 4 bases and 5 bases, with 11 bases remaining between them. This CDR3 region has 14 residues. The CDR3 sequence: CASSSPPGNEKLFF. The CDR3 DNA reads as TGTGCCAGCAGCTCCCCCCCAGGCAATGAAAAACTGTTTTTT.

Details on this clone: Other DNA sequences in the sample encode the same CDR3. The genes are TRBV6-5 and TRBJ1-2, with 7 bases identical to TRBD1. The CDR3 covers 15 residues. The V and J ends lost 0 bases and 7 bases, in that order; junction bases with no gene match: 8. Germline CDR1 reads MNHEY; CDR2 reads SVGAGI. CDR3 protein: CASSYSILGGSGYTF. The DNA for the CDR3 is TGTGCCAGCAGTTACTCGATCTTAGGGGGCAGTGGCTACACCTTC.

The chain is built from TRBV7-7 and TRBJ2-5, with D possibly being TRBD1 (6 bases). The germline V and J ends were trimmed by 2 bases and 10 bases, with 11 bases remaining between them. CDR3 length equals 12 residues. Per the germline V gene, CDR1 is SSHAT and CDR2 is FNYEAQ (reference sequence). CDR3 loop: CASSLRQGSQYF. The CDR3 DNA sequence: TGTGCCAGCAGCTTAAGGCAGGGGAGCCAGTACTTC. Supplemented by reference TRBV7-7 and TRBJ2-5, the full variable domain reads GAGVSQSPRYKVTKRGQDVTLRCDPISSHATLYWYQQALGQGPEFLTYFNYEAQPDKSGLPSDRFSAERPEGSISTLTIQRTEQRDSAMYRCASSLRQGSQYFGPGTRLLVL.

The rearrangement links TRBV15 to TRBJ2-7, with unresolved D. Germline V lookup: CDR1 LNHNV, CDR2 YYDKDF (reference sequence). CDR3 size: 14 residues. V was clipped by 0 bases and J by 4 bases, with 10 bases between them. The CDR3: CATSREGTGYEQYF. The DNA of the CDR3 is TGTGCCACCAGCAGAGAAGGTACTGGGTACGAGCAGTACTTC.

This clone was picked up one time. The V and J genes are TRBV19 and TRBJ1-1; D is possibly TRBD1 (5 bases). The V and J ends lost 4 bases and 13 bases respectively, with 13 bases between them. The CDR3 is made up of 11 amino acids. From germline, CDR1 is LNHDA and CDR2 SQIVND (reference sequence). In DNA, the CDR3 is TGTGCCAGTAGTACCCGGGACTTGGTTTTCTTT. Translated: CASSTRDLVFF.

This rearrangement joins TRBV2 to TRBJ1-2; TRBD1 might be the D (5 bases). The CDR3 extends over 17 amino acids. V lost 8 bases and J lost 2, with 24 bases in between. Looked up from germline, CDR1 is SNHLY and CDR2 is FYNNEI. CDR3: CASQGKLSGRLNYGYTF. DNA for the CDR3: TGTGCCAGCCAGGGAAAGCTTAGCGGCAGGCTAAACTATGGCTACACCTTC.

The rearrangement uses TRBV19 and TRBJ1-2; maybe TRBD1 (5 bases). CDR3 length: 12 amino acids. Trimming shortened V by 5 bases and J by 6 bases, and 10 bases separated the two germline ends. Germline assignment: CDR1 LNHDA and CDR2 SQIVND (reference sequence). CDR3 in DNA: TGTGCCAGTAGTGTGGGGCTACATGGCTACACCTTC. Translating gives CASSVGLHGYTF.

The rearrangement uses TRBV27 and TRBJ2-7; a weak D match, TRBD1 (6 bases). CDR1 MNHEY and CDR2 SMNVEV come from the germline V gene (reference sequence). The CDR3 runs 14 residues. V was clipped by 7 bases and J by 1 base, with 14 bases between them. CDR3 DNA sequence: TGTGCCAGCAACTCCCGGCAGGGGTCCTACGAGCAGTACTTC. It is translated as CASNSRQGSYEQYF.

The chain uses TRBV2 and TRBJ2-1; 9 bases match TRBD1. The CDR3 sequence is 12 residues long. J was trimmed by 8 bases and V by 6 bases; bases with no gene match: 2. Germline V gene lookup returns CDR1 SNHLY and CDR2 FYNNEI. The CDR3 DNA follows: TGTGCCAGCAGGGACAGGGGAGATGAGCAGTTCTTC. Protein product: CASRDRGDEQFF.